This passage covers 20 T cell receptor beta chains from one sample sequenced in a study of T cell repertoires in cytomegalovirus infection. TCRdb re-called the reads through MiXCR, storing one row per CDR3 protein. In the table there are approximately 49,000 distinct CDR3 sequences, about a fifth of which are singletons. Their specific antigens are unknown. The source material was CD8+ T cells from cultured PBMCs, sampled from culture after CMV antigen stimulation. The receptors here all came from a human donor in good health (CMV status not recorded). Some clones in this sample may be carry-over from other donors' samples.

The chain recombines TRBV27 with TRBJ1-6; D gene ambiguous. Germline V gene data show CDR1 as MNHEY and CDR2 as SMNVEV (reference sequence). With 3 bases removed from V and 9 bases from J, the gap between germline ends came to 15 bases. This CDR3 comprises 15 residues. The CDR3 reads CASSLVKASRSPLHF. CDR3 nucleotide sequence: TGTGCCAGCAGTTTGGTTAAAGCCTCCCGTTCACCCCTCCACTTT.

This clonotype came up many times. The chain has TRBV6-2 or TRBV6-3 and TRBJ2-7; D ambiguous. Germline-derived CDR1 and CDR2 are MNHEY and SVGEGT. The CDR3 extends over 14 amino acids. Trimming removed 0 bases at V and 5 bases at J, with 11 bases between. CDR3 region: CASSYSESSNEQYF. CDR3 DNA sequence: TGTGCCAGCAGTTACTCGGAATCATCCAACGAGCAGTACTTC.

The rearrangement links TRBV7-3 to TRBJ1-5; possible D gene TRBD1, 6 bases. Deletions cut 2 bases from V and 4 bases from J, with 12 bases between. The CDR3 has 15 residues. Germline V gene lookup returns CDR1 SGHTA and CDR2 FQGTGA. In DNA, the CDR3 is TGTGCCAGCAGCTTATACGGGGGGCTGAATCAGCCCCAGCATTTT. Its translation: CASSLYGGLNQPQHF.

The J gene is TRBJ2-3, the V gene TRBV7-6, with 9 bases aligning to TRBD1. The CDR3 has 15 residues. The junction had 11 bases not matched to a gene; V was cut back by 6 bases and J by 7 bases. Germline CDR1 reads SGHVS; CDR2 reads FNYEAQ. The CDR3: CASRPQGQGSYTQYF. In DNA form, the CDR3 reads TGTGCCAGCAGACCGCAGGGACAGGGTTCTTATACGCAGTATTTT.

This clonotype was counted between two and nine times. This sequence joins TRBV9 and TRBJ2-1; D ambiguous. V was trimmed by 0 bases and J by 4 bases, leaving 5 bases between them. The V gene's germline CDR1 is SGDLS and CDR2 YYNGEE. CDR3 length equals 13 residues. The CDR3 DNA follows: TGTGCCAGCAGCGTAGGTTCATACAATGAGCAGTTCTTC. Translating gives CASSVGSYNEQFF. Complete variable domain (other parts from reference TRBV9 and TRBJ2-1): DSGVTQTPKHLITATGQRVTLRCSPRSGDLSVYWYQQSLDQGLQFLIQYYNGEERAKGNILERFSAQQFPDLHSELNLSSLELGDSALYFCASSVGSYNEQFFGPGTRLTVL.

CDR3 protein: CASSLLNAEAFF. CDR3 nucleotide sequence: TGTGCCAGCAGTTTATTAAACGCTGAAGCTTTCTTT. The V gene is TRBV28, the J gene TRBJ1-1; D not resolved. V was cut by 1 base and J by 6 bases, with 6 bases left in between. CDR3 length equals 12 residues. Germline CDR1 reads MDHEN; CDR2 reads SYDVKM.

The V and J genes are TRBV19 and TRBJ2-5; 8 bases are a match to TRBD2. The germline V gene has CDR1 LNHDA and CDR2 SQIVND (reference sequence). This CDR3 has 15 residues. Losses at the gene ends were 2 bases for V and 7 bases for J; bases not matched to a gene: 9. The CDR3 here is CASSIRAGGLATQYF. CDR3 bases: TGTGCCAGTAGTATAAGGGCGGGGGGCCTGGCGACCCAGTACTTC.

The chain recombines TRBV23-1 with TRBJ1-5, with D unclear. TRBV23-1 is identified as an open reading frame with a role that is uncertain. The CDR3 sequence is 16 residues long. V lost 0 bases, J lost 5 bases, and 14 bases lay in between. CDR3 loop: CASSQSGTTRDQPQHF. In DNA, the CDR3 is TGCGCCAGCAGTCAATCTGGAACCACCAGAGATCAGCCCCAGCATTTT.

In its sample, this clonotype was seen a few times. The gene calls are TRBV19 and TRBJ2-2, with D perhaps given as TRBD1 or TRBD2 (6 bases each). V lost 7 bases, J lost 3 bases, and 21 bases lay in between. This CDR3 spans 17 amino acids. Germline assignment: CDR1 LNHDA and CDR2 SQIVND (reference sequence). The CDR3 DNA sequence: TGTGCCAGTACGGGACGTAGGGGGGCTGGGTACACCGGGGAGCTGTTTTTT. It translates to CASTGRRGAGYTGELFF.

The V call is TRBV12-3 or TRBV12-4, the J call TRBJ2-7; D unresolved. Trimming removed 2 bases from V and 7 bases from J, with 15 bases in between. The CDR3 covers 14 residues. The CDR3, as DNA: TGTGCCAGCAGTTTATCGTGGGGTACCGCTGAGCAGTACTTC. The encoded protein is CASSLSWGTAEQYF.

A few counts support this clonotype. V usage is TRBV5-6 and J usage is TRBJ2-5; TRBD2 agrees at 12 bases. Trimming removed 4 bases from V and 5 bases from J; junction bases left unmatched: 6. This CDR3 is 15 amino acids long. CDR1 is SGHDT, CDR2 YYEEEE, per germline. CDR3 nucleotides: TGTGCCAGCAGCCCTACTAGCGGGAGGTTGGAGACCCAGTACTTC. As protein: CASSPTSGRLETQYF.

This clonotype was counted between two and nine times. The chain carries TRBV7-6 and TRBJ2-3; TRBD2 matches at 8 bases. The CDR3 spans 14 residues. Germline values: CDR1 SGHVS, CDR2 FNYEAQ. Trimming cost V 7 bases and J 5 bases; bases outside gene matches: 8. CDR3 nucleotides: TGTGCCAGCAACCTAGCGGGTGCTTTAGATACGCAGTATTTT. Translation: CASNLAGALDTQYF. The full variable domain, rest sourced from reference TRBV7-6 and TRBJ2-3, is GAGVSQSPRYKVTKRGQDVALRCDPISGHVSLYWYRQALGQGPEFLTYFNYEAQQDKSGLPNDRFSAERPEGSISTLTIQRTEQRDSAMYRCASNLAGALDTQYFGPGTRLTVL.

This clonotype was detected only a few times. The CDR3 region has the DNA TGTGCCAGCAGCTTAGCGCCCTCGGGACCCGTCGAAGCTTTCTTT. Its translation is CASSLAPSGPVEAFF. The J gene is TRBJ1-1, the V gene TRBV7-2; tentative D call: TRBD1 (5 bases). Trimming left V 0 bases short and J 8 bases short, with 16 bases between. In germline, CDR1 is SGHTA, CDR2 FQGNSA. The CDR3 extends over 15 amino acids.

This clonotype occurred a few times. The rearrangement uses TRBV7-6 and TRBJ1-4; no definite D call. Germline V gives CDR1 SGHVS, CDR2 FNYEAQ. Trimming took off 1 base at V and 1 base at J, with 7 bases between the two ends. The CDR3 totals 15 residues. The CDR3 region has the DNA TGTGCCAGCAGCTTAGACGGGCGAACTAATGAAAAACTGTTTTTT. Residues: CASSLDGRTNEKLFF.

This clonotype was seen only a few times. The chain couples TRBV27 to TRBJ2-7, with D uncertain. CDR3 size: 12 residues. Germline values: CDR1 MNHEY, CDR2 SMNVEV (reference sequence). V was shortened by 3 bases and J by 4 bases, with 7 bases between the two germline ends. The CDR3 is CASSLHGYEQYF. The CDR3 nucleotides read TGTGCCAGCAGTTTGCATGGTTACGAGCAGTACTTC.

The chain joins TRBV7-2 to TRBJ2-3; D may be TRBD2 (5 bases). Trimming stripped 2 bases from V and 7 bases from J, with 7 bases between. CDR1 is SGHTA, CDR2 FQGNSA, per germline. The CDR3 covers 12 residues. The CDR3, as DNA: TGTGCCAGCAGCTTATGGGAGAATACGCAGTATTTT. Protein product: CASSLWENTQYF.

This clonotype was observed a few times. CDR3 nucleotides: TGTGCCAGCAGTTCGGCTAGCGGGCCTACGAACACCGGGGAGCTGTTTTTT. The encoded protein is CASSSASGPTNTGELFF. The chain has TRBV6-6 and TRBJ2-2; 8 bases align to TRBD2. V was clipped by 4 bases and J by 0 bases; unmatched bases: 7. The CDR3 contains 17 residues. Germline CDR1 is MNHNY and CDR2 is SVGAGI (reference sequence).

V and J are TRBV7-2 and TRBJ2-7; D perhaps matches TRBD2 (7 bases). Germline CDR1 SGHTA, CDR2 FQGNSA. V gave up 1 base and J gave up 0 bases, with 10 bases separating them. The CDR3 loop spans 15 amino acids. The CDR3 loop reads CASSLEGGFSYEQYF. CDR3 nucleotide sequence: TGTGCCAGCAGCTTAGAGGGGGGGTTCTCCTACGAGCAGTACTTC. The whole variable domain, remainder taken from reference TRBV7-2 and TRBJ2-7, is GAGVSQSPSNKVTEKGKDVELRCDPISGHTALYWYRQSLGQGLEFLIYFQGNSAPDKSGLPSDRFSAERTGGSVSTLTIQRTQQEDSAVYLCASSLEGGFSYEQYFGPGTRLTVT.

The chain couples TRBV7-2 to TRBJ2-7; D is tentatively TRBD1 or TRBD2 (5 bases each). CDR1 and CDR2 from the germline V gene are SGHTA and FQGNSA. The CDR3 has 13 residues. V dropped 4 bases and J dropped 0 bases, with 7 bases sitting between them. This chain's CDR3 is CASSWGSSYEQYF. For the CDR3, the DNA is TGTGCCAGCAGCTGGGGGTCCTCCTACGAGCAGTACTTC.

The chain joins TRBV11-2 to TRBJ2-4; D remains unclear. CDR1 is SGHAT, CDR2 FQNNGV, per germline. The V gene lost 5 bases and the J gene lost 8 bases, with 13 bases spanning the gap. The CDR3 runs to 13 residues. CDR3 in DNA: TGTGCCAGCAGCCCCGGTGGGTGGGACATTCAGTACTTC. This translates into CASSPGGWDIQYF.